The following is a T cell receptor beta chain sequence with its context. This clonotype was seen ten or more times. No antigen is known for it. Per-nucleotide qualities are absent, and no much larger clonotype sits a single base away. Unsorted PBMC libraries were generated from 2 million PBMCs stored in RNAlater at -80 °C until RNA extraction. The multiple sclerosis patients were enrolled in a US clinical protocol that used magnetic resonance imaging to evaluate disease progression. Peripheral blood underwent Ficoll-Hypaque density gradient centrifugation to isolate PBMCs, which were then cryopreserved in liquid nitrogen. To synthesize cDNA, template-switch 5'RACE was performed with a primer carrying a 10-nucleotide random unique molecular identifier so that each TCR transcript was tagged. Every sequencing run yielded over 180 million TCR-beta sequences covering 15-18 subjects. The RNeasy kit was used to extract total RNA. Using the KAPA Real-time Library Amplification kit, TCR-beta VDJ regions were amplified with primers for the TCR constant region and the 5'RACE anchor. Sample indexes and Illumina adaptors were added in a first PCR, after which library yield was increased in a second PCR. The roughly 650 bp TCR product was size-selected on a 2% E-gel SizeSelection system after Ampure bead purification. Before pooling, library quality was checked on a Bioanalyzer, concentration was measured with Qubit, and libraries were quantified with the Kapa Library Quantification kit. Paired-end 2 x 150 bp sequencing of the libraries was performed on an Illumina HiSeq 2500. To increase sequence diversity, roughly 24-32% phiX was spiked into each library pool. On the study's bioinformatics: The UMI-based MiGEC pipeline processed quality-filtered reads and removed over 75% of raw TCR sequences during error correction. IMGT germline references were used for aligning VDJ genes, and each clonotype was defined as a unique CDR3 amino acid sequence together with its V-J genes. Clonal expansion, Shannon diversity and CDR3 relatedness were evaluated with VDJtools (CalcPairwiseDistances, ClusterSamples), while phylogenetic trees were built in CLCbio workbench. A clone was classed as expanded if it had 8 or more unique UMIs, a cutoff based on coefficient-of-variation modelling across technical triplicates. TCRdb took the public reads, trimmed them with fastp at Q25, ran MiXCR for clone calling and kept in-frame beta chains. Every distinct CDR3 protein forms one entry, paired with its most common genes and DNA. The V and J calls and clone size are TCRdb's, not the authors'. This sample gives almost 85,000 distinct CDR3 sequences in total; roughly 2.6% of them show up just once. The ten biggest clones cover 0.9% to 1.4% of the sample.

These data are taken from a study of neurological immune-mediated disorders (dated by TCRdb to the late 2010s). Concerning the study at large: Among the approximately 35 multiple sclerosis patients, relapsing-remitting MS accounted for some 30 and secondary progressive MS accounted for 3. Alongside PBMC samples, the set of 106 TCR-beta libraries contained longitudinal samples, technical triplicates, and paired CD4+ and CD8+ T-cell subsets that had been sorted. Using UMI-based sequencing, the study compared peripheral blood TCR-beta repertoires from patients with HTLV-I-associated myelopathy (HAM/TSP), patients with multiple sclerosis, and healthy controls. The cohort included some 70 subjects: about 15 with HAM/TSP, approximately 34 with multiple sclerosis, and some 20 healthy controls.

Paper-wide results and their limitations: No identical CDR3 amino acid sequences were found to be shared among expanded clones across subjects, suggesting that TCR-beta repertoires were private in all groups. The highest TCR clonal expansion was observed in HAM/TSP patients, whereas the lowest was observed in MS patients, even when compared with healthy controls. Repertoires from 18 of 34 MS patients were grouped by phylogenetic analysis into a cluster of related CDR3 sequences, suggesting a possible repertoire-level signature. The MS cluster was not associated with any clinical or MRI features, and the authors stated that larger cohorts are needed.

The receptor comes from a woman in her 30s with multiple sclerosis. The sample taken for sequencing was PBMCs.

This receptor carries the CDR3 CSVTQPQETQYF. The sequenced DNA: TGCAGTGTCACACAACCACAAGAGACCCAGTACTTC. Recombination connected TRBV20-1 to TRBJ2-5; the D gene cannot be named for sure. The CDR3 measures 12 amino acids from cysteine to phenylalanine. Kept here is only the CDR3 DNA, which spans 36 bases and is read in frame from base 1. Taken from the germline V gene (reference sequence), the CDR1 and CDR2 loops are DFQATT and SNEGSKA. Trimming takes 7 bases from V and 2 bases from J, and the germline ends sit 11 bases apart.